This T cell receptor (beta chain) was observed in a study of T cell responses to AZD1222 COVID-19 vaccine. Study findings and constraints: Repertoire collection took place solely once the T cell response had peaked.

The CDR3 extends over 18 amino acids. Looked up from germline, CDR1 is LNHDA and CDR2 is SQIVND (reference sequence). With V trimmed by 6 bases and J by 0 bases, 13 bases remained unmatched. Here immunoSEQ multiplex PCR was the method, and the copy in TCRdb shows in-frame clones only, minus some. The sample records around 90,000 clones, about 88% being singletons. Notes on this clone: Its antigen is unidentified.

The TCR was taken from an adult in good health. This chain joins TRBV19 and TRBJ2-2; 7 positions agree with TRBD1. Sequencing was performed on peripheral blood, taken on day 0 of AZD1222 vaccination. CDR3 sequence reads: CASRLRDRDLTNTGELFF. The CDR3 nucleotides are TGTGCCAGTAGGCTCCGGGACAGAGATCTAACGAACACCGGGGAGCTGTTTTTT.